This T cell receptor beta chain was identified during a study of blood T cell repertoires in COVID-19. Study background: PBMCs, B-cell-depleted T cells, or T cells provided the cDNA or gDNA that made up the material.

In the original workflow: Reference gene primer amplification yielded estimated nucleated cell counts. The assay was immunoSEQ multiplex PCR, and TCRdb's table has in-frame clones only and misses some. From that table come the V and J calls and clone size; the DNA was used to work out D and trimming. The sample yields some 300,000 clones, roughly 86% seen once. Allocation to cohorts depended on clinical history reported by the participants. A case of COVID-19 had been met by exposed participants within 2 weeks before study entry. The CDR3 is made up of 16 amino acids. Germline CDR1 and CDR2: MNHNY and SVGAGI (reference sequence). With 7 bases removed from V and 0 bases from J, the gap between germline ends came to 18 bases. The table lists this clone with a count of one.

Sequencing input: PBMCs or T cells enriched from blood (not recorded which). The chain links TRBV6-6 to TRBJ1-2, with D possibly TRBD1 on 5 matching bases. The clonotype comes from a woman between 50 and 59 years old who had been exposed to COVID-19. The CDR3 sequence: CASNKQQTASNYGYTF. CDR3 in DNA: TGTGCCAGCAATAAACAACAGACAGCGTCTAACTATGGCTACACCTTC.